The 20 T cell receptor beta chains listed next were all sequenced from one sample in a study of cytomegalovirus exposure and HLA in healthy donors. Vbeta (60) and Jbeta (13) primers were used in the PCR. TCRdb's copy holds only in-frame clones and misses some; the assay was immunoSEQ multiplex PCR. The sample records over 150,000 clones, under 90% being singletons. The sequenced material came from PBMCs. Receptors originate from a man aged 18 to 29 in good health and CMV-seronegative.

V gene TRBV4-2 combines with J gene TRBJ1-1; 7 nucleotides agree with TRBD1. Germline CDR1 LGHNA, CDR2 YNFKEQ. The J segment lost 6 bases and the V segment lost 0 bases, leaving 7 bases of the junction unmatched. The CDR3 is 15 residues long. Here the CDR3 DNA reads TGTGCCAGCAGCCAAGATCTCGGACAGGACCCTGAAGCTTTCTTT. Translated, it gives CASSQDLGQDPEAFF.

The V and J genes are TRBV5-1 and TRBJ1-1; D gene unclear. The CDR3 consists of 16 residues. The germline V and J ends were trimmed by 1 base and 0 bases, with 13 bases remaining between them. From germline, CDR1 is SGHRS and CDR2 YFSETQ. CDR3: CASSLYPVSVNTEAFF. The CDR3 nucleotides are TGCGCCAGCAGCTTGTATCCGGTCTCGGTGAACACTGAAGCTTTCTTT.

This chain links TRBV27 with TRBJ2-5; TRBD1 is a possible D gene (5 bases). The CDR3 extends over 15 amino acids. Looked up from germline, CDR1 is MNHEY and CDR2 is SMNVEV (reference sequence). V was clipped by 8 bases and J by 3 bases, with 19 bases between them. The CDR3 coding sequence is TGTGCCAGCCGATATACAGGACGGGTCGAAGAGACCCAGTACTTC. It codes for CASRYTGRVEETQYF.

This clone was recorded a few times. The chain uses TRBV7-3 and TRBJ2-2; D is unclear. V gave up 4 bases and J gave up 8 bases, with 8 bases separating them. CDR3 length equals 12 residues. Germline CDR1 is SGHTA and CDR2 is FQGTGA. The CDR3 region is CASSSPRGELFF. DNA of the CDR3: TGTGCCAGCAGCTCCCCTAGGGGGGAGCTGTTTTTT.

V gene TRBV7-8 combines with J gene TRBJ1-1; a weak D match, TRBD1 (5 bases). The CDR3 sequence is 16 residues long. V shed 5 bases and J shed 5 bases, with 21 bases lying between them. CDR1 SGHVS and CDR2 FQNEAQ come from the germline V gene. The CDR3 DNA is TGTGCCAGCAGCCGTCAAACAGGTCGCCTCCGAACTGAAGCTTTCTTT. It encodes CASSRQTGRLRTEAFF. The whole variable domain, filled in from reference TRBV7-8 and TRBJ1-1, reads GAGVSQSPRYKVAKRGQDVALRCDPISGHVSLFWYQQALGQGPEFLTYFQNEAQLDKSGLPSDRFFAERPEGSVSTLKIQRTQQEDSAVYLCASSRQTGRLRTEAFFGQGTRLTVV.

The J gene is TRBJ2-5, the V gene TRBV25-1; the match to TRBD2 covers 9 bases. The CDR3 runs to 14 residues. CDR1 and CDR2 from the germline V gene are MGHDK and SYGVNS. The trim removed 1 base at V and 4 bases at J, leaving 1 base unmatched. CDR3 DNA sequence: TGTGCCAGCAGTGAATTGCGGGGGGGAGAGACCCAGTACTTC. Translation gives CASSELRGGETQYF.

The chain carries TRBV29-1 and TRBJ1-2, with 7 nucleotides matching TRBD1. Unmatched junction bases numbered 16, after V lost 7 bases and J lost 8 bases. Germline loops: CDR1 SQVTM, CDR2 ANQGSEA. The CDR3 length is 14 residues. CDR3: CSARGRGRKDGYTF. DNA of the CDR3: TGCAGCGCCCGAGGTAGGGGGCGGAAAGACGGCTACACCTTC.

The chain couples TRBV7-6 to TRBJ2-3; 14 bases align to TRBD2. The length of the CDR3 is 16 residues. CDR1 SGHVS and CDR2 FNYEAQ come from the germline V gene. The junction had 8 bases not matched to a gene; V was cut back by 5 bases and J by 7 bases. CDR3 sequence reads: CASSTTSGGGVHTQYF. CDR3 bases: TGTGCCAGCAGCACGACTAGCGGGGGGGGTGTGCATACGCAGTATTTT.

The chain has TRBV4-2 and TRBJ2-7, with a possible D match to TRBD2 (6 bases). The germline V gene encodes CDR1 LGHNA and CDR2 YNFKEQ. This CDR3 is 15 amino acids long. The V and J ends lost 0 bases and 1 base respectively, with 10 bases between them. Here the CDR3 DNA reads TGTGCCAGCAGCCAAGAAAGCCGGGAGTCCTACGAGCAGTACTTC. This gives the protein CASSQESRESYEQYF.

The V call is TRBV27, the J call TRBJ2-7; possibly TRBD1 for D (6 bases). The CDR3 spans 14 residues. The V gene's germline CDR1 is MNHEY and CDR2 SMNVEV (reference sequence). Trimming pared 5 bases from V and 2 bases from J, leaving 13 bases between. The CDR3 loop is CASSADRRPYEQYF. The CDR3 bases are TGTGCCAGCAGTGCAGACAGGCGACCCTACGAGCAGTACTTC.

The CDR3 loop is CASSVDGRVYEQYF. CDR3 bases: TGTGCCAGCAGCGTAGACGGGAGGGTGTACGAGCAGTACTTC. The rearrangement joins TRBV9 to TRBJ2-7; 8 bases line up with TRBD2. Germline lookup yields CDR1 SGDLS and CDR2 YYNGEE. CDR3 length: 14 residues. Trimming removed 0 bases from V and 4 bases from J; junction bases left unmatched: 3.

This clone was seen a handful of times. The chain combines TRBV27 with TRBJ2-7; TRBD2 might be the D (6 bases). V lost 3 bases to trimming and J lost 2 bases, with 8 bases between them. This CDR3 spans 13 amino acids. Germline CDR1 and CDR2: MNHEY and SMNVEV (reference sequence). The CDR3 region has the DNA TGTGCCAGCAGTTTGCGGGGACCCTACGAGCAGTACTTC. Its translation: CASSLRGPYEQYF.

The rearrangement links TRBV9 to TRBJ1-5, with D possibly being TRBD1 (5 bases). V lost 0 bases and J lost 5, with 12 bases in between. Per the germline V gene, CDR1 is SGDLS and CDR2 is YYNGEE. The CDR3 length is 15 residues. The CDR3 loop is CASSVAGGDHQPQHF. The CDR3 coding sequence is TGTGCCAGCAGCGTAGCCGGGGGAGACCATCAGCCCCAGCATTTT. Full variable domain (rest looked up from reference TRBV9 and TRBJ1-5): DSGVTQTPKHLITATGQRVTLRCSPRSGDLSVYWYQQSLDQGLQFLIQYYNGEERAKGNILERFSAQQFPDLHSELNLSSLELGDSALYFCASSVAGGDHQPQHFGDGTRLSIL.

This clone was recorded a few times. The V call is TRBV12-2, the J call TRBJ2-4; TRBD2, the D gene given by the table, was not confirmed from the DNA. TRBV12-2 is listed as a pseudogene. The CDR3 has 15 residues. CDR3 protein: CATAPGGLAKNIQYF. CDR3 coding DNA: TGTGCAACAGCCCCAGGAGGGTTAGCCAAAAACATTCAGTACTTC.

The rearrangement links TRBV28 to TRBJ2-1; 12 nucleotides line up with TRBD2. J gave up 3 bases and V 2 bases, and 2 bases lay outside the gene matches. Germline lookup yields CDR1 MDHEN and CDR2 SYDVKM. The CDR3 is 16 residues long. In DNA, the CDR3 is TGTGCCAGCAGTTTAACGACTAGCGGGAGCTACAATGAGCAGTTCTTC. Translating it yields CASSLTTSGSYNEQFF.

The V gene is TRBV7-9, the J gene TRBJ2-1, with D unresolved. Germline CDR1 and CDR2: SEHNR and FQNEAQ (reference sequence). Trimming left V 8 bases short and J 5 bases short, with 13 bases between. The CDR3 contains 13 residues. The CDR3 region is CASGFPSNNEQFF. The DNA of the CDR3 is TGTGCCAGCGGGTTCCCTAGTAACAATGAGCAGTTCTTC.

This clone showed up just a few times. J is TRBJ1-3 and V is TRBV6-6, with D perhaps matching TRBD1 (5 bases). There are 14 residues in the CDR3. The V and J ends lost 0 bases and 8 bases respectively, with 11 bases between them. Germline-derived CDR1 and CDR2 are MNHNY and SVGAGI (reference sequence). CDR3 residues: CASSYSQGWDTIYF. CDR3 coding DNA: TGTGCCAGCAGTTACTCGCAGGGTTGGGACACCATATATTTT.

This clone was counted a single time. The genes are TRBV5-4 and TRBJ1-1, with TRBD1 identical over 8 bases. The CDR3 is made up of 17 amino acids. V shed 3 bases and J 2 bases; nucleotides not matched to a gene: 12. CDR1 SGHNT and CDR2 YYREEE come from the germline V gene (reference sequence). CDR3 in amino acids: CASSSGQAPNSNTEAFF. CDR3 bases: TGTGCCAGCAGCTCGGGACAGGCCCCCAATTCCAACACTGAAGCTTTCTTT.

The chain is built from TRBV4-1 and TRBJ2-7, with no clear D. CDR3 size: 14 residues. CDR1 MGHRA and CDR2 YSYEKL come from the germline V gene. V was shortened by 1 base and J by 2 bases, with 9 bases between the two germline ends. For the CDR3, the DNA is TGCGCCAGCAGCCAAGGGCCGAAACCCTACGAGCAGTACTTC. This codes for CASSQGPKPYEQYF.

The gene calls are TRBV5-1 and TRBJ1-1; TRBD1 is a possible D gene (6 bases). Germline CDR1 and CDR2: SGHRS and YFSETQ. The CDR3 spans 13 residues. Trimming removed 4 bases from V and 8 bases from J, with 15 bases in between. The CDR3 sequence is CASSLEGGREAFF. CDR3 in DNA: TGCGCCAGCAGCCTGGAGGGGGGGCGAGAAGCTTTCTTT.